This T cell receptor beta chain derives from a study of blood T cells in healthy people across ages. Overall study findings and caveats: Unsorted PBMCs prevented conclusive naive versus antigen-experienced comparison. Strong correlation was found linking TCR beta diversity to naive T cell percentage. While age rose, TCR beta diversity per million T cells dropped in a roughly linear way.

A J-beta primer mix and a sample-barcoded 5' primer were used in a second PCR of about 7 to 12 cycles. A single record per CDR3 protein comes from TCRdb applying MiXCR to the 5' RACE reads. The sample contains about 1.8 million distinct CDR3 sequences, around 48% of which appear only once. As concerns this clonotype: As yet, its antigen is unknown. Compared with germline, one end of the junction differs, possibly owing to a read error.

Caucasian, healthy and from Russia, the donors were aged between roughly 6 and 95. In germline, CDR1 is SGHRS, CDR2 YFSETQ. The CDR3 has 12 residues. The clonotype comes from a woman aged 40 to 50 in good health. Material for sequencing was blood. The chain recombines TRBV5-1 with TRBJ2-1, with TRBD2 identical over 9 bases. CDR3 sequence: CATSGVDHERFF. CDR3 coding DNA: TGCGCCACTAGCGGGGTTGACCATGAGCGGTTCTTC.